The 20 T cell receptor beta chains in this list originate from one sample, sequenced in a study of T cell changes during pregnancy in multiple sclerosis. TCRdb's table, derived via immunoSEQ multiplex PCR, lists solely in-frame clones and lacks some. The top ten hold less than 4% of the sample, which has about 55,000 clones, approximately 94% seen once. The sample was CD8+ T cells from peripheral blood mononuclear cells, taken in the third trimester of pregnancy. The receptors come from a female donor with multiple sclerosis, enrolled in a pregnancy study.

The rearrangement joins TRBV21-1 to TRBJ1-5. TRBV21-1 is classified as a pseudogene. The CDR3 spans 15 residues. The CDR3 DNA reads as TGTGCCAGCAGCAAAAGTGGCGGGACCGATCAGCCCCAGCATTTT. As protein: CASSKSGGTDQPQHF.

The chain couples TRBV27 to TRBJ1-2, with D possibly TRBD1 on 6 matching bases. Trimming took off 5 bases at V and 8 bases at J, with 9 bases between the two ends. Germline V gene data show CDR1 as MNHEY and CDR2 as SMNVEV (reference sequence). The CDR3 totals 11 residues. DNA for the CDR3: TGTGCCAGCAGTCAGGGGTACGGCTACACCTTC. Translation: CASSQGYGYTF.

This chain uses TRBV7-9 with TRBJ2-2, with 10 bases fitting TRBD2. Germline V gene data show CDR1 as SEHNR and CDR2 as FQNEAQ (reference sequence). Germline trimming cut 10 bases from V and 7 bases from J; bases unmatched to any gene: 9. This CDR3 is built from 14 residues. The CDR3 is CATASSGSGGELFF. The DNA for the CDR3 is TGTGCCACCGCGTCTAGCGGGAGTGGCGGGGAGCTGTTTTTT. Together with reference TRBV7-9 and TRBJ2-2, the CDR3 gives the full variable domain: DTGVSQNPRHKITKRGQNVTFRCDPISEHNRLYWYRQTLGQGPEFLTYFQNEAQLEKSRLLSDRFSAERPKGSFSTLEIQRTEQGDSAMYLCATASSGSGGELFFGEGSRLTVL.

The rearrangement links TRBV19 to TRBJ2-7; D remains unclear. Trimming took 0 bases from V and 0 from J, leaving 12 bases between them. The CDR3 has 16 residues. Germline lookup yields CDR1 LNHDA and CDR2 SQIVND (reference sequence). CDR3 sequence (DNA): TGTGCCAGTAGTATAGATCACCCCGAGAGCTCCTACGAGCAGTACTTC. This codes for CASSIDHPESSYEQYF. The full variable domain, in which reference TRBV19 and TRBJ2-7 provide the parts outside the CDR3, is DGGITQSPKYLFRKEGQNVTLSCEQNLNHDAMYWYRQDPGQGLRLIYYSQIVNDFQKGDIAEGYSVSREKKESFPLTVTSAQKNPTAFYLCASSIDHPESSYEQYFGPGTRLTVT.

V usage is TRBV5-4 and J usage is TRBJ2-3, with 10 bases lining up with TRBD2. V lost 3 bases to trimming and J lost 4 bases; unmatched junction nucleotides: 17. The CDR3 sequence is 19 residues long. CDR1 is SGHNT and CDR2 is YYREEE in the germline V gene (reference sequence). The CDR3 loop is CASSSLGTLAGAIADTQYF. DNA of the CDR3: TGTGCCAGCAGCTCACTGGGGACTCTAGCGGGAGCGATAGCAGATACGCAGTATTTT.

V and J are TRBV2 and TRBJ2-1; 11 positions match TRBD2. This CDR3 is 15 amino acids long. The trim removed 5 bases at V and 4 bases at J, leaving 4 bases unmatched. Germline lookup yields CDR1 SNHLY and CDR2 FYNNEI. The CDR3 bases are TGTGCCAGCAGTCAGACTAGCGGGATATACAATGAGCAGTTCTTC. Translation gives CASSQTSGIYNEQFF.

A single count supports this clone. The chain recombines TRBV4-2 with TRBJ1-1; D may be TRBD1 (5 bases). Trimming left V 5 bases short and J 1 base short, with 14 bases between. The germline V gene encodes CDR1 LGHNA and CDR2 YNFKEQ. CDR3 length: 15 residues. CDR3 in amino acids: CASSNRDSGNTEAFF. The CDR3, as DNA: TGTGCCAGCAGCAACCGGGACTCGGGGAACACTGAAGCTTTCTTT.

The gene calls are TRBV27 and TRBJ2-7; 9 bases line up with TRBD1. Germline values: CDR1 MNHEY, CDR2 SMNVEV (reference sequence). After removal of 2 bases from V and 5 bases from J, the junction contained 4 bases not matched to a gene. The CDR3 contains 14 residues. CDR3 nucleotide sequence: TGTGCCAGCAGTTTACGAGGGACAGGGAACGAGCAGTACTTC. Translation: CASSLRGTGNEQYF.

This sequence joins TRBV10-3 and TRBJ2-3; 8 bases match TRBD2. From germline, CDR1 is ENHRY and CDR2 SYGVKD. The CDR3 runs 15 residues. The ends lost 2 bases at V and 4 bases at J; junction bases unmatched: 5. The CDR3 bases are TGTGCCATCAGTGAGAGCGGGAGTGGGGCAGATACGCAGTATTTT. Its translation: CAISESGSGADTQYF.

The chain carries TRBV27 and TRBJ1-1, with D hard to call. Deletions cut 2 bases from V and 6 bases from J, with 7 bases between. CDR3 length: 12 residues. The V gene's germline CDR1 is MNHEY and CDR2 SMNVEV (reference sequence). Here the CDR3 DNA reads TGTGCCAGCAGTTTAGCGGGATCTGAAGCTTTCTTT. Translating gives CASSLAGSEAFF.

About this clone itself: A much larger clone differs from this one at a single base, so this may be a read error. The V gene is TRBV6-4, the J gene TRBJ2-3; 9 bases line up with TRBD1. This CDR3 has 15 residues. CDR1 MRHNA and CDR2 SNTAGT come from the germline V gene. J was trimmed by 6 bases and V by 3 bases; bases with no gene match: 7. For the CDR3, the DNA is TGTGCCAGCAGTGAAGGGACAGGGCACACTGATACGCAGTATTTT. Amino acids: CASSEGTGHTDTQYF.

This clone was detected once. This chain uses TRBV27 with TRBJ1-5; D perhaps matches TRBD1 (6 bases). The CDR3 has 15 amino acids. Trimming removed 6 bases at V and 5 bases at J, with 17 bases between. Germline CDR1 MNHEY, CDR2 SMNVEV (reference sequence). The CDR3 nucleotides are TGTGCCAGCAGCCTTACAGGGTACGTAGATCAGCCCCAGCATTTT. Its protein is CASSLTGYVDQPQHF.

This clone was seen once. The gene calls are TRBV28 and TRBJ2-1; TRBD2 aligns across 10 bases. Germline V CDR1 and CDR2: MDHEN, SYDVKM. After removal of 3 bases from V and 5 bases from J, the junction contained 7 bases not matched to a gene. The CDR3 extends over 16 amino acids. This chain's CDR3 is CASSLPGTSVHNEQFF. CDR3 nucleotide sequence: TGTGCCAGCAGTTTGCCCGGGACTAGCGTCCACAATGAGCAGTTCTTC.

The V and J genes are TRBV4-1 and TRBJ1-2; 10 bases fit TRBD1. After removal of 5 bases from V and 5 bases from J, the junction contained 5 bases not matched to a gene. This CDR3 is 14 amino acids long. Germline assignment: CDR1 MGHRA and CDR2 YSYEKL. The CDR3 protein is CASSTWTGGYGYTF. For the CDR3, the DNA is TGCGCCAGCAGCACATGGACAGGGGGATATGGCTACACCTTC.

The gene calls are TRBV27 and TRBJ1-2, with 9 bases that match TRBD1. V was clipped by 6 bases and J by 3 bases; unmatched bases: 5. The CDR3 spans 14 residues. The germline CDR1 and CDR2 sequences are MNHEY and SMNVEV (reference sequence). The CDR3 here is CASRTGGTYYGYTF. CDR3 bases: TGTGCCAGCAGGACAGGGGGTACCTACTATGGCTACACCTTC.

The CDR3 nucleotides read TGTGCCAGCAGTGGGCTAGCGGGGGCGAACACCGGGGAGCTGTTTTTT. Its translation: CASSGLAGANTGELFF. J is TRBJ2-2 and V is TRBV6-1, with 10 bases fitting TRBD2. The V segment lost 4 bases and the J segment 0 bases; nucleotides outside the gene matches: 2. Germline lookup yields CDR1 MNHNS and CDR2 SASEGT. This CDR3 has 16 amino acids.

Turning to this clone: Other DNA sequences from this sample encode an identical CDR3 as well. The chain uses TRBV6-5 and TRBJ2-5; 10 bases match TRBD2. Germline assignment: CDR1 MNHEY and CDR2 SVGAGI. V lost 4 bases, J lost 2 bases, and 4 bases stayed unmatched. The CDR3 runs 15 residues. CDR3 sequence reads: CASSFLLAGQETQYF. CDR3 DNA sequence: TGTGCCAGCAGTTTCCTACTAGCGGGGCAAGAGACCCAGTACTTC.

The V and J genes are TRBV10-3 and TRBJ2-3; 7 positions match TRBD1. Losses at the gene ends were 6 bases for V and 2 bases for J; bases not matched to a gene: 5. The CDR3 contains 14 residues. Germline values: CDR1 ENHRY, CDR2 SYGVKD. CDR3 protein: CAISDRATTDTQYF. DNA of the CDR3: TGTGCCATCAGCGACAGGGCCACCACAGATACGCAGTATTTT.

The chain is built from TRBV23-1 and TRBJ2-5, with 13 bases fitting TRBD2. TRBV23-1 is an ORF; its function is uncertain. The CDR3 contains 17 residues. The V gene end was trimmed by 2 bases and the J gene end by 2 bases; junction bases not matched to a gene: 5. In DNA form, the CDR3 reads TGCGCCAGCAGTCAAATGACTAGCGGGAGGAATCAAGAGACCCAGTACTTC. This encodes CASSQMTSGRNQETQYF.

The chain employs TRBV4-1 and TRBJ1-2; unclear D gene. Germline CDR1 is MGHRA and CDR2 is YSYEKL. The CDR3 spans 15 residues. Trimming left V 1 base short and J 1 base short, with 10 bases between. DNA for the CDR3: TGCGCCAGCAGCCAAGTGCACCGGGATAACTATGGCTACACCTTC. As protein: CASSQVHRDNYGYTF.